A selection of T cell receptor beta chains follows, all from one sample in a study of blood T cell repertoires in COVID-19. This table comes from immunoSEQ multiplex PCR, and its TCRdb copy is limited to in-frame clones, with some not included. The table shows fewer than 350,000 clones, with around nine tenths occurring only once. Sequencing was done on a sample of peripheral blood. The receptors originated from a man in his forties with active or convalescent COVID-19. Each CDR3 is given with its conserved first and last residue. Each record gives: CDR3 protein, CDR3 DNA, J gene, clone size, V gene, D gene. D genes are given only for firm matches. The size of a clone is reported for some rows only, either as once, few or many, or as a class for expanded clones.

CASSLQERGGTDTQYF	TGTGCCAGCAGCCTACAAGAGCGGGGGGGCACAGATACGCAGTATTTT	TRBJ2-3	-	TRBV7-3	TRBD2
CASSLESGGRSGYTF	TGTGCCAGCAGCTTGGAGAGTGGCGGTAGGTCTGGCTACACCTTC	TRBJ1-2	-	TRBV5-6	-
CASSQRLTSLSTDTQYF	TGTGCCAGCAGCCAGAGACTGACTAGCCTGAGCACAGATACGCAGTATTTT	TRBJ2-3	-	TRBV14	TRBD2
CATSGGENTGELFF	TGTGCCACTAGCGGGGGTGAAAACACCGGGGAGCTGTTTTTT	TRBJ2-2	-	TRBV19	TRBD2
CASSRTGGPNEKLFF	TGCGCCAGCAGCAGGACTGGCGGACCTAATGAAAAACTGTTTTTT	TRBJ1-4	-	TRBV5-1	-
CATSETVFEQFF	TGTGCCACCAGTGAGACAGTTTTTGAGCAGTTCTTC	TRBJ2-1	-	TRBV24-1	-
CASSLGLAGGRPMGEQFF	TGTGCCAGCAGCTTGGGACTAGCGGGGGGCCGCCCGATGGGTGAGCAGTTCTTC	TRBJ2-1	-	TRBV5-4	TRBD2
CAISGNFDNSPLHF	TGTGCCATCAGTGGCAACTTCGATAATTCACCCCTCCACTTT	TRBJ1-6	-	TRBV10-3	-
CASIPGPYTGELFF	TGTGCCAGTATCCCAGGGCCCTACACCGGGGAGCTGTTTTTT	TRBJ2-2	-	TRBV19	-
CASSYSGGDLTYEAFF	TGTGCCAGCAGTTACTCCGGGGGGGATCTCACCTATGAAGCTTTCTTT	TRBJ1-1	-	TRBV6-5	-
CASSEGGTDTQYF	TGCGCCAGCAGTGAGGGAGGCACAGATACGCAGTATTTT	TRBJ2-3	once	TRBV10-1	-
CASSIQGDQPQHF	TGTGCCAGTAGTATCCAGGGGGATCAGCCCCAGCATTTT	TRBJ1-5	-	TRBV19	TRBD1
CASSLDQGQYF	TGCGCCAGCAGCTTGGATCAGGGCCAGTACTTC	TRBJ2-4	-	TRBV5-1	-
CASSFNRAQLFF	TGCGCCAGCAGCTTCAACAGGGCCCAACTGTTTTTT	TRBJ1-4	-	TRBV5-1	-
CASSEAGVFNQPQHF	TGTGCCAGCAGTGAAGCAGGGGTATTCAATCAGCCCCAGCATTTT	TRBJ1-5	-	TRBV6-1	-
CASSIGQGSGEQYF	TGTGCCAGTAGTATCGGTCAGGGATCCGGCGAGCAGTACTTC	TRBJ2-7	-	TRBV19	-
CASSQGAAGQPQHF	TGTGCCAGCAGCCAGGGGGCGGCGGGGCAGCCCCAGCATTTT	TRBJ1-5	-	TRBV7-2	TRBD1
CASTVGTPNNEQFF	TGTGCCAGTACGGTAGGGACACCAAACAATGAGCAGTTCTTC	TRBJ2-1	-	TRBV19	-
CASSSGQGTTIYF	TGTGCCAGCAGTTCTGGACAGGGGACCACCATATATTTT	TRBJ1-3	-	TRBV27	TRBD1
CASRPRVPETRTEAFF	TGTGCCAGCAGACCCAGGGTACCGGAGACTAGGACTGAAGCTTTCTTT	TRBJ1-1	-	TRBV6-6	-
CASSWTTGGTQETQYF	TGCGCCAGCAGCTGGACGACAGGGGGTACACAAGAGACCCAGTACTTC	TRBJ2-5	-	TRBV5-1	TRBD1
CASSIQGAWNTEAFF	TGTGCCAGTAGTATACAGGGGGCATGGAACACTGAAGCTTTCTTT	TRBJ1-1	-	TRBV19	TRBD1
CASSDPPGQVLNTEAFF	TGTGCCAGCAGCGACCCCCCGGGACAGGTGTTGAACACTGAAGCTTTCTTT	TRBJ1-1	few	TRBV9	TRBD1
CASARAAVQETQYF	TGTGCCAGCGCTCGGGCAGCGGTCCAAGAGACCCAGTACTTC	TRBJ2-5	-	TRBV2	-
CASSRGGEEKLFF	TGTGCCAGCAGCCGAGGGGGAGAAGAAAAACTGTTTTTT	TRBJ1-4	once	TRBV11-2	-
CAISSGMAGTGAGYTF	TGTGCCATCAGTTCGGGGATGGCGGGGACAGGGGCTGGCTACACCTTC	TRBJ1-2	-	TRBV10-3	TRBD1
CASSPTGSRDTEAFF	TGCGCCAGCAGCCCGACAGGAAGTAGAGACACTGAAGCTTTCTTT	TRBJ1-1	-	TRBV5-1	-
CASSWTGRVNQPQHF	TGTGCCAGCAGTTGGACAGGCCGGGTCAATCAGCCCCAGCATTTT	TRBJ1-5	-	TRBV28	TRBD1
CASSGGFQETQYF	TGTGCCAGTAGCGGGGGTTTCCAAGAGACCCAGTACTTC	TRBJ2-5	-	TRBV19	-
CASGLVETGEETQYF	TGTGCTAGTGGTTTGGTTGAGACAGGAGAAGAGACCCAGTACTTC	TRBJ2-5	-	TRBV12-5	-
CAWSAPGLGQPQHF	TGTGCCTGGAGTGCACCGGGACTCGGGCAGCCCCAGCATTTT	TRBJ1-5	once	TRBV30	-
CASSLGVGRGPLHF	TGTGCCAGCAGCTTAGGGGTCGGTAGGGGACCCCTCCACTTT	TRBJ1-6	-	TRBV7-8	-
CASLPGGTLNQPQHF	TGTGCTAGCCTCCCCGGTGGAACACTAAATCAGCCCCAGCATTTT	TRBJ1-5	-	TRBV12-5	-
CASSQTGQGAYGYTF	TGTGCCAGCAGCCAAACCGGACAGGGTGCCTATGGCTACACCTTC	TRBJ1-2	-	TRBV3-1/TRBV3-2	TRBD1
CSVAPGGSFEQYF	TGCAGCGTCGCCCCCGGGGGGTCTTTCGAGCAGTACTTC	TRBJ2-7	-	TRBV29-1	TRBD2
CASSLAGTDTQYF	TGCGCCAGCAGCTTGGCCGGCACAGATACGCAGTATTTT	TRBJ2-3	few	TRBV5-1	-
CASSQDATSRRQYF	TGTGCCAGCAGCCAAGATGCGACTAGCAGAAGGCAGTACTTC	TRBJ2-7	-	TRBV3-1/TRBV3-2	TRBD2
CASSHGAGGPEQYF	TGTGCCAGCAGCCACGGAGCGGGGGGGCCTGAGCAGTACTTC	TRBJ2-7	-	TRBV3-1/TRBV3-2	TRBD2
CASRGASGGSYGYTF	TGTGCCAGCAGGGGAGCTTCGGGGGGGAGCTATGGCTACACCTTC	TRBJ1-2	once	TRBV11-2	-
CASNGQKYGRPQHF	TGTGCCAGCAACGGACAAAAATACGGGCGGCCCCAGCATTTT	TRBJ1-5	-	TRBV6-5	-
CASSEARTGALAGELFF	TGTGCCAGCAGTGAAGCCCGGACAGGGGCCCTGGCCGGGGAGCTGTTTTTT	TRBJ2-2	-	TRBV2	TRBD1
CASSSGTEAFF	TGTGCCAGCAGTTCCGGGACAGAAGCTTTCTTT	TRBJ1-1	-	TRBV7-9	-
CASSQESSGGGNEQFF	TGCGCCAGCAGCCAAGAGTCTAGCGGGGGTGGTAATGAGCAGTTCTTC	TRBJ2-1	few	TRBV4-1	TRBD2
CASVITATNEKLFF	TGTGCCAGCGTCATCACAGCAACTAATGAAAAACTGTTTTTT	TRBJ1-4	few	TRBV2	-
CAWSVRHLRDTEAFF	TGTGCCTGGAGTGTACGTCACCTCCGGGACACTGAAGCTTTCTTT	TRBJ1-1	few	TRBV30	-
CASSLGQTEAFF	TGTGCCAGCAGCTTAGGCCAGACTGAAGCTTTCTTT	TRBJ1-1	once	TRBV13	-